This entry concerns a single T cell receptor (beta chain). The data derive from a study of blood T cell repertoires in COVID-19. On the study more broadly: From T cells, B-cell-depleted T cells, or PBMCs came the material, which was cDNA or gDNA.

Only in-frame clones appear in the TCRdb table, and some are missing; sequencing was by immunoSEQ multiplex PCR. Here the sample spans fewer than 650,000 clones, approximately 88% being singletons. This CDR3 is 17 amino acids long. Trimming took 0 bases from V and 3 from J; bases not matched to a gene: 11. Looked up from germline, CDR1 is SGHRS and CDR2 is YFSETQ. The receptor was isolated from a woman between 45 and 60 years old with COVID-19, enrolled during active disease. Source material: peripheral blood. The chain uses TRBV5-1 and TRBJ1-1, with TRBD1 matching 7 bases. The CDR3: CASSLGAGGHVDTEAFF. The CDR3 DNA sequence: TGCGCCAGCAGCTTGGGGGCAGGGGGTCATGTGGACACTGAAGCTTTCTTT.